The 4 T cell receptor beta chains presented below share a single source sample, sequenced in a study of CD8+ T cells in alopecia areata. It was cDNA, reverse transcribed from extracted RNA, that served as the sequencing template. Profiled with immunoSEQ multiplex PCR; TCRdb holds only in-frame clones, not every one. This table has more than 95,000 clones, approximately 47% appearing once. The sequenced material came from NKG2D-low CD8+ T cells sorted from blood. Every receptor here comes from a human donor with alopecia areata.

This clone was observed a few times. This rearrangement joins TRBV9 to TRBJ2-5, with TRBD1 matching 7 bases. The germline V gene has CDR1 SGDLS and CDR2 YYNGEE. CDR3 length: 14 residues. Trimming at V came to 3 bases and at J to 4 bases, leaving 6 bases not matched to a gene. The CDR3, as DNA: TGTGCCAGCAGCGGATCAGGGGGACGAGAGACCCAGTACTTC. It translates to CASSGSGGRETQYF.

The chain couples TRBV28 to TRBJ2-4; D call uncertain. Germline loops: CDR1 MDHEN, CDR2 SYDVKM. V was pared by 11 bases and J by 8 bases, with 22 bases between. The CDR3 is 14 amino acids. This CDR3 reads CAASSSRYRDIQYF. CDR3 coding DNA: TGTGCCGCCAGCAGCAGCAGATACCGGGACATTCAGTACTTC.

This clone was found a few times. The chain links TRBV27 to TRBJ2-6; no firm D call. The CDR3 runs 16 residues. The germline V gene has CDR1 MNHEY and CDR2 SMNVEV (reference sequence). Deletions cut 5 bases from V and 0 bases from J, with 11 bases between. The DNA for the CDR3 is TGTGCCAGCAGTCTGCGACAAAACTCTGGGGCCAACGTCCTGACTTTC. Its protein is CASSLRQNSGANVLTF.

This clone was observed at least ten times. The V and J genes are TRBV30 and TRBJ1-1; 8 bases align to TRBD1. Germline assignment: CDR1 GTSNPN and CDR2 SVGIG (reference sequence). This CDR3 has 13 residues. V lost 3 bases and J lost 1; bases outside the gene matches: 1. CDR3 region: CAWRGTGNTEAFF. For the CDR3, the DNA is TGTGCCTGGAGGGGGACAGGGAACACTGAAGCTTTCTTT.